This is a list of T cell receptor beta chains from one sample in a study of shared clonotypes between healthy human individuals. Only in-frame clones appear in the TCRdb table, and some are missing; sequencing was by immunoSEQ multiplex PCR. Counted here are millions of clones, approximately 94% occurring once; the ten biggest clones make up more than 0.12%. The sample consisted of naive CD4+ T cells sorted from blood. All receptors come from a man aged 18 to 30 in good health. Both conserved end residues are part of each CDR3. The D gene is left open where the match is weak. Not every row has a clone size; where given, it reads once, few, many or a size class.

CDR3: CASSLEGASGTYEQYF
length: 16
V: TRBV7-2
D: TRBD2
size: NA
J: TRBJ2-7

CDR3: CASSLEGNGGYTF
length: 13
V: TRBV28
D: NA
size: NA
J: TRBJ1-2

CDR3: CASRPPGLQTSEQYF
length: 15
V: TRBV6-5
D: TRBD2
size: NA
J: TRBJ2-7

CDR3: CASSFLQGLEQYF
length: 13
V: TRBV5-5
D: NA
size: NA
J: TRBJ2-7

CDR3: CASSNVGRWYEQFF
length: 14
V: TRBV21-1
D: NA
size: NA
J: TRBJ2-1

CDR3: CASSQELNQPQHF
length: 13
V: TRBV4-3
D: NA
size: NA
J: TRBJ1-5

CDR3: CASSRQGQGETQYF
length: 14
V: TRBV18
D: TRBD1
size: NA
J: TRBJ2-5

CDR3: CSVERSASGSSYEQYF
length: 16
V: TRBV29-1
D: TRBD2
size: NA
J: TRBJ2-7

CDR3: CASSYSIGGQDPETQYF
length: 17
V: TRBV6-7
D: NA
size: NA
J: TRBJ2-5

CDR3: CASSIYQPGTTYEQYF
length: 16
V: TRBV7-9
D: NA
size: NA
J: TRBJ2-7

CDR3: CASSPGLYEQYF
length: 12
V: TRBV7-2
D: NA
size: NA
J: TRBJ2-7

CDR3: CASSLGHQTDTQYF
length: 14
V: TRBV2
D: NA
size: NA
J: TRBJ2-3

CDR3: CASSLTGQGYGYTF
length: 14
V: TRBV11-2
D: TRBD1
size: NA
J: TRBJ1-2

CDR3: CAISESVADTQYF
length: 13
V: TRBV10-3
D: NA
size: NA
J: TRBJ2-3

CDR3: CASSLVGGNTGELFF
length: 15
V: TRBV5-1
D: NA
size: NA
J: TRBJ2-2

CDR3: CASAYSGGNTGELFF
length: 15
V: TRBV5-1
D: TRBD2
size: NA
J: TRBJ2-2

CDR3: CATSRDATGHGNTIYF
length: 16
V: TRBV15
D: TRBD1
size: NA
J: TRBJ1-3

CDR3: CASSPDERGGYTF
length: 13
V: TRBV18
D: NA
size: NA
J: TRBJ1-2

CDR3: CASRGRSDGELFF
length: 13
V: TRBV9
D: NA
size: NA
J: TRBJ2-2

CDR3: CASSPLNQETQYF
length: 13
V: TRBV18
D: NA
size: NA
J: TRBJ2-5

CDR3: CASSLNRGSETQYF
length: 14
V: TRBV7-9
D: TRBD1
size: NA
J: TRBJ2-5

CDR3: CASSLSWTGFNYGYTF
length: 16
V: TRBV5-8
D: TRBD1
size: NA
J: TRBJ1-2

CDR3: CASIIGSAGLAFF
length: 13
V: TRBV28
D: NA
size: NA
J: TRBJ1-1

CDR3: CASKLLTDTQYF
length: 12
V: TRBV2
D: NA
size: NA
J: TRBJ2-3

CDR3: CASSQAGPGNYGYTF
length: 15
V: TRBV4-1
D: NA
size: NA
J: TRBJ1-2

CDR3: CASSPRQGGGFDTQYF
length: 16
V: TRBV9
D: NA
size: NA
J: TRBJ2-3

CDR3: CASSIPTERLFF
length: 12
V: TRBV5-1
D: NA
size: once
J: TRBJ2-1

CDR3: CASSFGSGLAGYEQYF
length: 16
V: TRBV7-8
D: TRBD2
size: NA
J: TRBJ2-7

CDR3: CASGWGYEQYF
length: 11
V: TRBV6-1
D: NA
size: NA
J: TRBJ2-7

CDR3: CASSLRGATDTQYF
length: 14
V: TRBV7-7
D: NA
size: NA
J: TRBJ2-3

CDR3: CASSPRRGGDRLSNQPQHF
length: 19
V: TRBV7-9
D: NA
size: NA
J: TRBJ1-5

CDR3: CAWRRQGGNTEAFF
length: 14
V: TRBV30
D: NA
size: few
J: TRBJ1-1

CDR3: CASSLRGRRQETQYF
length: 15
V: TRBV13
D: NA
size: NA
J: TRBJ2-5

CDR3: CASSQELAGGPDTQYF
length: 16
V: TRBV4-1
D: TRBD2
size: NA
J: TRBJ2-3

CDR3: CASSPGTAYGYTF
length: 13
V: TRBV7-3
D: TRBD1
size: NA
J: TRBJ1-2

CDR3: CASSVATGPYEQYF
length: 14
V: TRBV9
D: NA
size: NA
J: TRBJ2-7

CDR3: CATSRGDRGRGETQYF
length: 16
V: TRBV15
D: TRBD1
size: once
J: TRBJ2-5

CDR3: CASSLTLLSSGNTIYF
length: 16
V: TRBV7-6
D: NA
size: NA
J: TRBJ1-3

CDR3: CASSPAGTGWFEQYF
length: 15
V: TRBV18
D: TRBD1
size: once
J: TRBJ2-7

CDR3: CASRAGQENYGYTF
length: 14
V: TRBV2
D: TRBD1
size: NA
J: TRBJ1-2

CDR3: CASSLAGKYDEQYF
length: 14
V: TRBV11-3
D: NA
size: NA
J: NA

CDR3: CASSAASASYEQYF
length: 14
V: TRBV25-1
D: NA
size: NA
J: TRBJ2-7

CDR3: CASSARTRGSANTGELFF
length: 18
V: TRBV9
D: NA
size: NA
J: TRBJ2-2

CDR3: CASSVAYYNEQFF
length: 13
V: TRBV9
D: NA
size: NA
J: TRBJ2-1

CDR3: CASSPRGSGGDNEQFF
length: 16
V: TRBV7-9
D: TRBD2
size: NA
J: TRBJ2-1

CDR3: CASMMTGKVGTGELFF
length: 16
V: TRBV2
D: TRBD1
size: NA
J: TRBJ2-2